Reported below is one T cell receptor (beta chain). Antigen specificity is unknown. Trimming shortened V by 4 bases and J by 1 base, and 7 bases separated the two germline ends. Germline CDR1 and CDR2: SGDLS and YYNGEE. The CDR3 is 13 residues long. This entry comes from a study of molecular identifiers for immune sequencing clone quantification. Regarding the study as a whole: Clones of above 20 RNA copies carried over 97% of effector molecules; in naive cells they carried under 1%. Jurkat TCR RNA that was spiked in from one cell was reportedly detectable among under 1.2 million naive cells. Barcode collisions between identical TCR molecules could shrink estimates of highly expanded clone sizes.

Naive CD8 T cells were sorted as CD8+CD4-CCR7+CD45RA+. TCRdb fed the PCR reads into MiXCR, producing one record per CDR3 protein. The sample shows just over 40,000 distinct CDR3 sequences, approximately 17% of them seen only once. The sequenced sample was naive CD8+ T cells from blood, with Jurkat cell RNA spiked in. Subset noted: FACS-sorted CD8+CD4-CCR7+CD45RA+ naive T cells. The chain combines TRBV9 with TRBJ2-3, with no clear D. The sequence was collected from a human donor in good health. Some libraries in this study had Jurkat cell RNA spiked in. Written as DNA, the CDR3 is TGTGCCAGCAGCAGTCACCGCACAGATACGCAGTATTTT. Its translation is CASSSHRTDTQYF.